The T cell receptor (beta chain) described here comes from a study of blood T cell repertoires in COVID-19. The wider study: Sites in the United States, Italy and Spain provided acute and convalescent COVID-19 samples.

This CDR3 spans 15 amino acids. Per the germline V gene, CDR1 is MDHEN and CDR2 is SYDVKM. The junction had 5 bases not matched to a gene; V was cut back by 6 bases and J by 9 bases. How the authors handled the data: It was from reference gene primer amplification that nucleated cell counts were estimated. Only in-frame clones appear in the TCRdb table, and some are missing; sequencing was by immunoSEQ multiplex PCR. That table supplies the V and J calls and clone size; D and trimming were determined from the DNA. The table records just under 85,000 clones, under 85% of them present only once. The chain links TRBV28 to TRBJ2-1; 16 bases line up with TRBD2. The sample was peripheral blood. This TCR was recovered from a woman of 80 years or more with acute or convalescent COVID-19. The CDR3 is CASSRGLAGGGEQFF. Written as DNA, the CDR3 is TGTGCCAGCAGCCGGGGACTAGCGGGAGGGGGTGAGCAGTTCTTC. The full variable domain, with the rest looked up from reference TRBV28 and TRBJ2-1, is DVKVTQSSRYLVKRTGEKVFLECVQDMDHENMFWYRQDPGLGLRLIYFSYDVKMKEKGDIPEGYSVSREKKERFSLILESASTNQTSMYLCASSRGLAGGGEQFFGPGTRLTVL.